A single sample is the source of the 24 T cell receptor beta chains below, sequenced in a study of T cells in Graves' hyperthyroidism and ophthalmopathy. Amplification of TCR beta CDR3 regions was performed using RNA transcripts as template. In the first-round RT-PCR of the TCR CDR3, the HTBI primer set was used. Each CDR3 protein gets one entry after TCRdb re-called the multiplex PCR reads with MiXCR. The sample has roughly 200,000 distinct CDR3 sequences, about 16% seen once. Sample: blood. Receptors were obtained from a man aged 35-49 years with Graves' hyperthyroidism.

V is TRBV9 and J is TRBJ2-2; possible D gene TRBD1, 6 bases. There are 15 residues in the CDR3. The germline V gene encodes CDR1 SGDLS and CDR2 YYNGEE. The ends were cut back, 1 base at V and 5 bases at J, with 12 bases in the middle. The CDR3 loop reads CASSVSGTSTGELFF. The CDR3 bases are TGTGCCAGCAGCGTATCTGGGACATCGACCGGGGAGCTGTTTTTT.

This clonotype came up many times. The chain uses TRBV28 and TRBJ2-7, with TRBD1 identical over 10 bases. J gave up 4 bases and V 4 bases, and 4 bases lay outside the gene matches. CDR3 length: 14 amino acids. Germline loops: CDR1 MDHEN, CDR2 SYDVKM. The CDR3 DNA sequence: TGTGCCAGCAGTTCCCGGACAGGGGGGTACGAGCAGTACTTC. Protein sequence: CASSSRTGGYEQYF. Variable domain in full (rest from reference TRBV28 and TRBJ2-7): DVKVTQSSRYLVKRTGEKVFLECVQDMDHENMFWYRQDPGLGLRLIYFSYDVKMKEKGDIPEGYSVSREKKERFSLILESASTNQTSMYLCASSSRTGGYEQYFGPGTRLTVT.

This clonotype was counted ten times or more. The CDR3 protein is CASSVTGLKAEQFF. CDR3 nucleotides: TGTGCCAGCAGCGTAACAGGGTTGAAGGCTGAGCAGTTCTTC. V usage is TRBV7-9 and J usage is TRBJ2-1, with D perhaps matching TRBD1 (6 bases). CDR1 SEHNR and CDR2 FQNEAQ come from the germline V gene (reference sequence). The CDR3 totals 14 residues. The germline V and J ends were trimmed by 5 bases and 9 bases, with 17 bases remaining between them.

This clonotype was seen many times. The genes are TRBV7-2 and TRBJ1-2; D possibly corresponds to TRBD1 (6 bases). Germline assignment: CDR1 SGHTA and CDR2 FQGNSA. CDR3 length: 14 residues. Trimming left V 3 bases short and J 4 bases short, with 12 bases between. The CDR3 loop reads CASSLVGTSYGYTF. The DNA for the CDR3 is TGTGCCAGCAGCTTGGTGGGGACAAGCTATGGCTACACCTTC.

This clonotype occurred many times. V usage is TRBV7-9 and J usage is TRBJ1-4; D unclear. Looked up from germline, CDR1 is SEHNR and CDR2 is FQNEAQ (reference sequence). Trimming shortened V by 1 base and J by 8 bases, and 8 bases separated the two germline ends. This CDR3 is 13 amino acids long. The CDR3 reads CASSLVSREKLFF. DNA for the CDR3: TGTGCCAGCAGCTTAGTTTCGCGGGAAAAACTGTTTTTT.

The rearrangement uses TRBV20-1 and TRBJ2-7; D is possibly TRBD2 (5 bases). Per germline, CDR1 DFQATT and CDR2 SNEGSKA (reference sequence). With 2 bases removed from V and 2 bases from J, the gap between germline ends came to 10 bases. CDR3 size: 13 residues. The CDR3 DNA reads as TGCAGTGCTAGAATGGGGAGACCCTACGAGCAGTACTTC. This gives the protein CSARMGRPYEQYF.

This clonotype was seen repeatedly, ten times or more. The chain employs TRBV7-2 and TRBJ2-7, with D possibly matching TRBD2 (5 bases). The CDR3 has 12 amino acids. Trimming pared 3 bases from V and 7 bases from J, leaving 10 bases between. Germline assignment: CDR1 SGHTA and CDR2 FQGNSA. CDR3 region: CASSFRGGEQYF. The DNA for the CDR3 is TGTGCCAGCAGCTTCCGGGGTGGGGAGCAGTACTTC. Variable domain in full (rest from reference TRBV7-2 and TRBJ2-7): GAGVSQSPSNKVTEKGKDVELRCDPISGHTALYWYRQSLGQGLEFLIYFQGNSAPDKSGLPSDRFSAERTGGSVSTLTIQRTQQEDSAVYLCASSFRGGEQYFGPGTRLTVT.

This clonotype was counted between two and nine times. The chain recombines TRBV6-2 or TRBV6-3 with TRBJ2-1; D possibly corresponds to TRBD1 (5 bases). V was trimmed by 4 bases and J by 0 bases, leaving 19 bases between them. Germline V lookup: CDR1 MNHEY, CDR2 SVGEGT. The CDR3 has 18 residues. In nucleotides, the CDR3 is TGTGCCAGCAGTTCGACCAGGTCGCAGGGCAGCTCCTACAATGAGCAGTTCTTC. Translated: CASSSTRSQGSSYNEQFF.

This clonotype was seen more than once but under ten times. The chain recombines TRBV20-1 with TRBJ2-1; no reliable D call. V was cut by 0 bases and J by 0 bases, with 9 bases left in between. This CDR3 comprises 15 residues. Germline assignment: CDR1 DFQATT and CDR2 SNEGSKA (reference sequence). DNA of the CDR3: TGCAGTGCTAGAGATGGCTCAGTCTCCTACAATGAGCAGTTCTTC. Translated, it gives CSARDGSVSYNEQFF.

At least ten counts were recorded for this clonotype. The chain carries TRBV12-3 or TRBV12-4 and TRBJ1-2; no clear D. Trimming pared 3 bases from V and 8 bases from J, leaving 16 bases between. This CDR3 is 14 amino acids long. The CDR3 region is CASSFGRGGDGYTF. CDR3 sequence (DNA): TGTGCCAGCAGTTTTGGGCGGGGAGGAGACGGCTACACCTTC.

This clonotype was seen repeatedly, ten times or more. V usage is TRBV11-2 and J usage is TRBJ2-1, with 8 bases aligning to TRBD2. The V and J ends lost 5 bases and 15 bases, in that order; junction bases with no gene match: 9. This CDR3 spans 12 amino acids. Germline V gives CDR1 SGHAT, CDR2 FQNNGV. CDR3 in amino acids: CASSDSGIQGFF. For the CDR3, the DNA is TGTGCCAGCAGCGATAGCGGGATCCAGGGGTTCTTC.

This clonotype was recorded many times. J is TRBJ2-3 and V is TRBV28, with 9 positions matching TRBD1. The CDR3 loop spans 15 amino acids. The germline gives CDR1 MDHEN, CDR2 SYDVKM. V lost 8 bases, J lost 2 bases, and 8 bases stayed unmatched. The CDR3 protein is CASYSGQGHTDTQYF. In DNA form, the CDR3 reads TGTGCCAGCTACTCGGGACAGGGCCACACAGATACGCAGTATTTT.

This clonotype was counted ten times or more. V and J are TRBV4-3 and TRBJ2-3; D possibly corresponds to TRBD1 (5 bases). Looked up from germline, CDR1 is LGHNA and CDR2 is YSLEER. The CDR3 covers 15 residues. Trimming cost V 1 base and J 2 bases, with 10 bases left between them. CDR3 residues: CASSQGDRTTDTQYF. The CDR3 nucleotides are TGCGCCAGCAGCCAAGGCGACAGAACCACAGATACGCAGTATTTT.

In its sample, this clonotype was seen many times. The chain links TRBV10-1 to TRBJ2-7; 7 nucleotides line up with TRBD1. Germline V gene data show CDR1 as WNHNN and CDR2 as SYGVQD (reference sequence). The CDR3 runs 15 residues. J lost 4 bases, V lost 3 bases, and 9 bases had no gene match. The DNA for the CDR3 is TGCGCCAGCAGTGATTTTAGGGACAGTACTTACGAGCAGTACTTC. Protein product: CASSDFRDSTYEQYF.

The rearrangement uses TRBV10-1 and TRBJ2-2; D may be TRBD1 (5 bases). Germline assignment: CDR1 WNHNN and CDR2 SYGVQD (reference sequence). Trimming left V 6 bases short and J 5 bases short, with 10 bases between. The CDR3 runs 13 residues. For the CDR3, the DNA is TGCGCCAGCAGAGCGACAGTTACCGGGGAGCTGTTTTTT. Translated, it gives CASRATVTGELFF.

There are many counts of this clonotype. The chain's CDR3 is CASTRQVLNEQFF. The CDR3 DNA follows: TGTGCCAGCACTCGACAGGTTCTTAATGAGCAGTTCTTC. The chain is built from TRBV28 and TRBJ2-1; D is perhaps TRBD1 (6 bases). V dropped 7 bases and J dropped 7 bases, with 14 bases sitting between them. The CDR3 loop spans 13 amino acids. Germline lookup yields CDR1 MDHEN and CDR2 SYDVKM.

This chain uses TRBV20-1 with TRBJ2-7, with 12 bases fitting TRBD1. With V trimmed by 8 bases and J by 7 bases, 9 bases remained unmatched. Germline-derived CDR1 and CDR2 are DFQATT and SNEGSKA (reference sequence). CDR3 length: 13 amino acids. The CDR3 sequence: CSTPGQGAGEQYF. The DNA of the CDR3 is TGCAGTACTCCGGGACAGGGGGCTGGAGAGCAGTACTTC.

This clonotype was seen many times. This CDR3 reads CSVGQGAGGNTIYF. DNA for the CDR3: TGCAGCGTTGGACAGGGGGCAGGAGGAAACACCATATATTTT. This sequence joins TRBV29-1 and TRBJ1-3, with 10 bases lining up with TRBD1. Germline CDR1 and CDR2: SQVTM and ANQGSEA. The CDR3 extends over 14 amino acids. With V trimmed by 4 bases and J by 4 bases, 4 bases remained unmatched.

V gene TRBV19 combines with J gene TRBJ2-1; D is possibly TRBD1 (5 bases). This CDR3 region has 13 residues. The germline V gene encodes CDR1 LNHDA and CDR2 SQIVND (reference sequence). The V gene lost 7 bases and the J gene lost 4 bases, with 11 bases spanning the gap. CDR3 in DNA: TGTGCCAGTAACAGGAACTTATACAATGAGCAGTTCTTC. Protein product: CASNRNLYNEQFF.

This clonotype was observed many times. The rearrangement joins TRBV11-3 to TRBJ2-1, with 8 bases identical to TRBD1. Looked up from germline, CDR1 is SGHNT and CDR2 is YENEEA. This CDR3 contains 13 residues. The junction had 3 bases not matched to a gene; V was cut back by 3 bases and J by 8 bases. The CDR3 here is CASSLDREDEQFF. The DNA for the CDR3 is TGTGCCAGCAGCTTGGACAGGGAAGATGAGCAGTTCTTC.

The table lists this clonotype with many counts. This chain joins TRBV6-1 and TRBJ1-2; D remains ambiguous. V lost 7 bases, J lost 4 bases, and 13 bases lay in between. The CDR3 runs to 13 residues. Germline V lookup: CDR1 MNHNS, CDR2 SASEGT. CDR3 coding DNA: TGTGCCAGCATCCAACCCTCGGGCTATGGCTACACCTTC. Its translation is CASIQPSGYGYTF.

This clonotype turned up a few times. The rearrangement links TRBV6-5 to TRBJ2-1; D call uncertain. The CDR3 length is 13 residues. Germline loops: CDR1 MNHEY, CDR2 SVGAGI. Trimming pared 2 bases from V and 9 bases from J, leaving 11 bases between. CDR3 coding DNA: TGTGCCAGCAGTTACGGGGTCCGGCGTGAGCAGTTCTTC. Its protein is CASSYGVRREQFF.

This clonotype was detected ten times or more. The V call is TRBV12-3 or TRBV12-4, the J call TRBJ2-4; possibly TRBD2 for D (6 bases). This CDR3 has 14 residues. V was shortened by 7 bases and J by 9 bases, with 19 bases between the two germline ends. The CDR3 DNA sequence: TGTGCCAGCACCACCTGGGACCGGAGGGGCATTCAGTACTTC. Protein sequence: CASTTWDRRGIQYF.

This clonotype appeared many times. The V call is TRBV7-3, the J call TRBJ1-6, with 10 bases that match TRBD1. Germline V gene sequence: CDR1 SGHTA, CDR2 FQGTGA. J gave up 10 bases and V 0 bases, and 3 bases lay outside the gene matches. The CDR3 length is 15 residues. The CDR3 spells CASSLTGTGESPLHF. The CDR3 region has the DNA TGTGCCAGCAGCTTAACGGGGACAGGGGAATCACCCCTCCACTTT.